These 27 T cell receptor beta chains share one sample of origin, sequenced in a study of blood T cell repertoires in COVID-19. Clones were sequenced by immunoSEQ multiplex PCR, and TCRdb holds only the in-frame ones, with some missing. The sample consists of fewer than 200,000 clones, 76% of them appearing once. The specimen sequenced was peripheral blood. The receptor source for this set is a woman aged 80 or older with acute or convalescent COVID-19.

This clone was seen only once. This chain connects TRBV2 to TRBJ2-7; a possible D gene is TRBD1 (6 bases). The germline V and J ends were trimmed by 4 bases and 4 bases, with 14 bases remaining between them. The germline V gene encodes CDR1 SNHLY and CDR2 FYNNEI. The CDR3 consists of 14 residues. For the CDR3, the DNA is TGTGCCAGCAGTGTGGTAGGTAGGGGGTACGAGCAGTACTTC. This translates into CASSVVGRGYEQYF.

The CDR3 here is CASSYEDAQRGEQFF. The CDR3 coding sequence is TGTGCCAGCAGTTACGAAGACGCCCAACGGGGTGAGCAGTTCTTC. The genes are TRBV6-5 and TRBJ2-1; TRBD2 might be the D (5 bases). Per germline, CDR1 MNHEY and CDR2 SVGAGI. This CDR3 contains 15 residues. The V end was cut by 2 bases, the J end by 9 bases, with 17 bases between.

This chain links TRBV30 with TRBJ1-1, with D tentatively TRBD1 (6 bases). Trimming took 0 bases from V and 5 from J, leaving 16 bases between them. Germline V gene sequence: CDR1 GTSNPN, CDR2 SVGIG (reference sequence). The CDR3 loop spans 15 amino acids. CDR3 in amino acids: CAWSVPGIRGTEAFF. In DNA form, the CDR3 reads TGTGCCTGGAGTGTACCCGGGATCAGGGGTACTGAAGCTTTCTTT.

This chain connects TRBV7-8 to TRBJ1-4; D is unclear. The V end was cut by 5 bases, the J end by 5 bases, with 18 bases between. This CDR3 has 16 residues. Per the germline V gene, CDR1 is SGHVS and CDR2 is FQNEAQ. The CDR3 bases are TGTGCCAGCAGCCGAGACGCTACCAATAGCAATGAAAAACTGTTTTTT. It yields the protein CASSRDATNSNEKLFF.

This clone was recorded a few times. The chain links TRBV12-3 or TRBV12-4 to TRBJ1-2, with TRBD1 matching 8 bases. Trimming removed 5 bases from V and 7 bases from J; junction bases left unmatched: 3. The CDR3 has 12 residues. DNA of the CDR3: TGTGCCAGCAGTCGGACAGGGTTTGGCTACACCTTC. Its translation: CASSRTGFGYTF.

This chain connects TRBV7-2 to TRBJ2-1; a possible D gene is TRBD2 (6 bases). Trimming stripped 5 bases from V and 2 bases from J, with 16 bases between. CDR1 is SGHTA, CDR2 FQGNSA, per germline. The CDR3 consists of 16 residues. This CDR3 is CASSRTGTQAYNEQFF. CDR3 bases: TGTGCCAGCAGCCGCACCGGGACTCAGGCCTACAATGAGCAGTTCTTC.

The rearrangement links TRBV4-3 to TRBJ2-1, with 8 bases identical to TRBD2. Trimming removed 0 bases from V and 10 bases from J; junction bases left unmatched: 11. The CDR3 extends over 16 amino acids. Germline CDR1 reads LGHNA; CDR2 reads YSLEER. CDR3: CASSQETGGQFGEQFF. The CDR3 nucleotides read TGCGCCAGCAGCCAAGAAACGGGGGGGCAGTTCGGGGAGCAGTTCTTC.

The rearrangement uses TRBV19 and TRBJ2-6; the D gene is possibly TRBD1 (5 bases). Per germline, CDR1 LNHDA and CDR2 SQIVND (reference sequence). V was trimmed by 10 bases and J by 1 base, leaving 8 bases between them. This CDR3 comprises 13 residues. The CDR3 DNA sequence: TGTGCCACCGGACAATCTGGGGCCAACGTCCTGACTTTC. Translated, it gives CATGQSGANVLTF.

This chain links TRBV7-9 with TRBJ1-1, with TRBD1 identical over 8 bases. The germline V gene has CDR1 SEHNR and CDR2 FQNEAQ (reference sequence). V trimming: 5 bases; J trimming: 3 bases; junction bases outside the gene matches: 5. The CDR3 is 14 residues long. The CDR3 region is CASSDGQGHTEAFF. The CDR3 nucleotides read TGTGCCAGCAGCGACGGACAGGGCCACACTGAAGCTTTCTTT.

The rearrangement uses TRBV5-1 and TRBJ2-5; TRBD2 might be the D (5 bases). Trimming pared 4 bases from V and 5 bases from J, leaving 9 bases between. There are 12 residues in the CDR3. Germline-derived CDR1 and CDR2 are SGHRS and YFSETQ. The CDR3 protein is CASSVSVETQYF. CDR3 sequence (DNA): TGCGCCAGCAGCGTTAGCGTGGAGACCCAGTACTTC.

This chain joins TRBV30 and TRBJ2-5; TRBD1 aligns across 8 bases. The CDR3 length is 13 residues. CDR1 and CDR2 (germline): GTSNPN, SVGIG (reference sequence). The ends lost 0 bases at V and 7 bases at J; junction bases unmatched: 4. The CDR3 DNA follows: TGTGCCTGGAGTGTACAAGACAGGGGGACCCAGTACTTC. Its protein product is CAWSVQDRGTQYF. Full variable domain (rest looked up from reference TRBV30 and TRBJ2-5): SQTIHQWPATLVQPVGSPLSLECTVEGTSNPNLYWYRQAAGRGLQLLFYSVGIGQISSEVPQNLSASRPQDRQFILSSKKLLLSDSGFYLCAWSVQDRGTQYFGPGTRLLVL.

The chain recombines TRBV19 with TRBJ1-5; 7 bases are a match to TRBD1. From germline, CDR1 is LNHDA and CDR2 SQIVND (reference sequence). J was trimmed by 2 bases and V by 4 bases; bases with no gene match: 8. The CDR3 has 16 amino acids. The CDR3 loop reads CASSKGATRGNQPQHF. As DNA, the CDR3 is TGTGCCAGTAGTAAGGGGGCAACAAGGGGCAATCAGCCCCAGCATTTT. The variable domain in full, completed from reference TRBV19 and TRBJ1-5, reads DGGITQSPKYLFRKEGQNVTLSCEQNLNHDAMYWYRQDPGQGLRLIYYSQIVNDFQKGDIAEGYSVSREKKESFPLTVTSAQKNPTAFYLCASSKGATRGNQPQHFGDGTRLSIL.

The chain combines TRBV4-3 with TRBJ1-4; D is perhaps TRBD1 (5 bases). The CDR3 runs to 17 residues. The V gene lost 4 bases and the J gene lost 0 bases, with 15 bases spanning the gap. Germline lookup yields CDR1 LGHNA and CDR2 YSLEER. The DNA of the CDR3 is TGCGCCAGCAGCCCAACCGCGTTAGGGGCAACTAATGAAAAACTGTTTTTT. This encodes CASSPTALGATNEKLFF.

The chain carries TRBV5-1 and TRBJ2-5; 11 bases align to TRBD2. The V gene's germline CDR1 is SGHRS and CDR2 YFSETQ. Losses at the gene ends were 4 bases for V and 2 bases for J; bases not matched to a gene: 7. The CDR3 has 16 amino acids. In nucleotides, the CDR3 is TGCGCCAGCAGCCTCAGACTAGCGGGGTTACAAGAGACCCAGTACTTC. It is translated as CASSLRLAGLQETQYF.

This rearrangement joins TRBV5-5 to TRBJ2-1; 9 bases are a match to TRBD2. The V gene's germline CDR1 is SGHKS and CDR2 YYEKEE (reference sequence). With V trimmed by 4 bases and J by 9 bases, 14 bases remained unmatched. The CDR3 is 16 residues long. The CDR3 region has the DNA TGTGCCAGCAGCCCGACGTCCAGCGGGAGGATAACTGAGCAGTTCTTC. Encoded protein: CASSPTSSGRITEQFF. Based on the CDR3 plus reference TRBV5-5 and TRBJ2-1, the full variable domain is DAGVTQSPTHLIKTRGQQVTLRCSPISGHKSVSWYQQVLGQGPQFIFQYYEKEERGRGNFPDRFSARQFPNYSSELNVNALLLGDSALYLCASSPTSSGRITEQFFGPGTRLTVL.

V usage is TRBV4-3 and J usage is TRBJ1-1; maybe TRBD1 (6 bases). Trimming took off 0 bases at V and 7 bases at J, with 12 bases between the two ends. Germline lookup yields CDR1 LGHNA and CDR2 YSLEER. The CDR3 consists of 14 residues. CDR3 DNA sequence: TGCGCCAGCAGCCAAGACGGGGGGCGCGGTGAAGCTTTCTTT. Translating gives CASSQDGGRGEAFF.

The chain carries TRBV2 and TRBJ1-5; D is uncertain. CDR1 is SNHLY and CDR2 is FYNNEI in the germline V gene. The CDR3 extends over 13 amino acids. Trimming pared 5 bases from V and 4 bases from J, leaving 9 bases between. The CDR3 bases are TGTGCCAGCAGTCGGGTTTGGAATCAGCCCCAGCATTTT. This translates into CASSRVWNQPQHF.

In its sample, this clone was seen once. The chain uses TRBV7-9 and TRBJ1-6; the match to TRBD1 covers 7 bases. V lost 4 bases, J lost 7 bases, and 7 bases stayed unmatched. There are 15 residues in the CDR3. CDR1 SEHNR and CDR2 FQNEAQ come from the germline V gene (reference sequence). CDR3 sequence: CASSSYRGQNSPLHF. The CDR3 bases are TGTGCCAGCAGCTCTTACAGGGGCCAGAATTCACCCCTCCACTTT.

CDR3 amino acids: CASRLNGQSKQFF. The CDR3 bases are TGTGCCAGCAGGCTTAACGGACAGTCAAAGCAGTTCTTC. V usage is TRBV11-2 and J usage is TRBJ2-1, with D possibly being TRBD1 (6 bases). This CDR3 has 13 residues. Deletions cut 6 bases from V and 11 bases from J, with 17 bases between. Germline V lookup: CDR1 SGHAT, CDR2 FQNNGV.

This clone was recorded a few times. The rearrangement joins TRBV4-3 to TRBJ1-4; possible D gene TRBD1, 6 bases. Per germline, CDR1 LGHNA and CDR2 YSLEER. V lost 4 bases and J lost 5, with 14 bases in between. This CDR3 has 15 residues. DNA of the CDR3: TGCGCCAGCAGCCCAAGATACGGACAGAATGAAAAACTGTTTTTT. Protein: CASSPRYGQNEKLFF.

This CDR3 is CASSPNLGQGQETQYF. The CDR3 DNA reads as TGCGCCAGCAGCCCAAACTTAGGACAGGGACAAGAGACCCAGTACTTC. The rearrangement uses TRBV5-1 and TRBJ2-5; TRBD1 agrees at 8 bases. The CDR3 is 16 amino acids. With V trimmed by 4 bases and J by 2 bases, 10 bases remained unmatched. From germline, CDR1 is SGHRS and CDR2 YFSETQ.

The chain combines TRBV14 with TRBJ1-4, with D tentatively TRBD1 (6 bases). This CDR3 has 16 residues. The germline V gene encodes CDR1 SGHDN and CDR2 FVKESK. V was trimmed by 1 base and J by 2 bases, leaving 11 bases between them. The CDR3, as DNA: TGTGCCAGCAGCCAAGTTGCAGGGGCTACTAATGAAAAACTGTTTTTT. This encodes CASSQVAGATNEKLFF.

This sequence joins TRBV27 and TRBJ2-7; 11 positions agree with TRBD2. Per the germline V gene, CDR1 is MNHEY and CDR2 is SMNVEV (reference sequence). Trimming cost V 8 bases and J 3 bases; bases outside gene matches: 0. The CDR3 is 12 amino acids. This chain's CDR3 is CASGTSGYEQYF. The CDR3, as DNA: TGTGCCAGCGGGACTAGCGGCTACGAGCAGTACTTC.

The chain employs TRBV28 and TRBJ1-1; perhaps TRBD1 as D (5 bases). The germline V gene has CDR1 MDHEN and CDR2 SYDVKM. The CDR3 is 14 amino acids. Trimming left V 2 bases short and J 3 bases short, with 10 bases between. The CDR3 DNA reads TGTGCCAGCAGTTTAGGGGGGATGTACACTGAAGCTTTCTTT. As protein: CASSLGGMYTEAFF.

The chain recombines TRBV6-5 with TRBJ1-4, with D hard to call. This CDR3 has 12 amino acids. The V end was cut by 2 bases, the J end by 10 bases, with 8 bases between. Germline V gene sequence: CDR1 MNHEY, CDR2 SVGAGI. Written as DNA, the CDR3 is TGTGCCAGCAGTTACAATTTCCGAAAACTGTTTTTT. Its protein is CASSYNFRKLFF.

This clone occurred a few times. The chain joins TRBV27 to TRBJ2-2, with 11 nucleotides matching TRBD2. Losses at the gene ends were 1 base for V and 9 bases for J; bases not matched to a gene: 4. Germline CDR1 and CDR2: MNHEY and SMNVEV (reference sequence). This CDR3 contains 15 residues. The CDR3 is CASSLLAGGPRELFF. CDR3 sequence (DNA): TGTGCCAGCAGTTTATTAGCGGGAGGGCCCCGGGAGCTGTTTTTT.

V is TRBV7-9 and J is TRBJ1-5; 9 nucleotides align to TRBD1. The V gene's germline CDR1 is SEHNR and CDR2 FQNEAQ (reference sequence). V trimming: 5 bases; J trimming: 4 bases; junction bases outside the gene matches: 9. CDR3 length equals 16 residues. CDR3 nucleotides: TGTGCCAGCAGCGGTCGGGACAGGGAGGGGAATCAGCCCCAGCATTTT. Translated, it gives CASSGRDREGNQPQHF.